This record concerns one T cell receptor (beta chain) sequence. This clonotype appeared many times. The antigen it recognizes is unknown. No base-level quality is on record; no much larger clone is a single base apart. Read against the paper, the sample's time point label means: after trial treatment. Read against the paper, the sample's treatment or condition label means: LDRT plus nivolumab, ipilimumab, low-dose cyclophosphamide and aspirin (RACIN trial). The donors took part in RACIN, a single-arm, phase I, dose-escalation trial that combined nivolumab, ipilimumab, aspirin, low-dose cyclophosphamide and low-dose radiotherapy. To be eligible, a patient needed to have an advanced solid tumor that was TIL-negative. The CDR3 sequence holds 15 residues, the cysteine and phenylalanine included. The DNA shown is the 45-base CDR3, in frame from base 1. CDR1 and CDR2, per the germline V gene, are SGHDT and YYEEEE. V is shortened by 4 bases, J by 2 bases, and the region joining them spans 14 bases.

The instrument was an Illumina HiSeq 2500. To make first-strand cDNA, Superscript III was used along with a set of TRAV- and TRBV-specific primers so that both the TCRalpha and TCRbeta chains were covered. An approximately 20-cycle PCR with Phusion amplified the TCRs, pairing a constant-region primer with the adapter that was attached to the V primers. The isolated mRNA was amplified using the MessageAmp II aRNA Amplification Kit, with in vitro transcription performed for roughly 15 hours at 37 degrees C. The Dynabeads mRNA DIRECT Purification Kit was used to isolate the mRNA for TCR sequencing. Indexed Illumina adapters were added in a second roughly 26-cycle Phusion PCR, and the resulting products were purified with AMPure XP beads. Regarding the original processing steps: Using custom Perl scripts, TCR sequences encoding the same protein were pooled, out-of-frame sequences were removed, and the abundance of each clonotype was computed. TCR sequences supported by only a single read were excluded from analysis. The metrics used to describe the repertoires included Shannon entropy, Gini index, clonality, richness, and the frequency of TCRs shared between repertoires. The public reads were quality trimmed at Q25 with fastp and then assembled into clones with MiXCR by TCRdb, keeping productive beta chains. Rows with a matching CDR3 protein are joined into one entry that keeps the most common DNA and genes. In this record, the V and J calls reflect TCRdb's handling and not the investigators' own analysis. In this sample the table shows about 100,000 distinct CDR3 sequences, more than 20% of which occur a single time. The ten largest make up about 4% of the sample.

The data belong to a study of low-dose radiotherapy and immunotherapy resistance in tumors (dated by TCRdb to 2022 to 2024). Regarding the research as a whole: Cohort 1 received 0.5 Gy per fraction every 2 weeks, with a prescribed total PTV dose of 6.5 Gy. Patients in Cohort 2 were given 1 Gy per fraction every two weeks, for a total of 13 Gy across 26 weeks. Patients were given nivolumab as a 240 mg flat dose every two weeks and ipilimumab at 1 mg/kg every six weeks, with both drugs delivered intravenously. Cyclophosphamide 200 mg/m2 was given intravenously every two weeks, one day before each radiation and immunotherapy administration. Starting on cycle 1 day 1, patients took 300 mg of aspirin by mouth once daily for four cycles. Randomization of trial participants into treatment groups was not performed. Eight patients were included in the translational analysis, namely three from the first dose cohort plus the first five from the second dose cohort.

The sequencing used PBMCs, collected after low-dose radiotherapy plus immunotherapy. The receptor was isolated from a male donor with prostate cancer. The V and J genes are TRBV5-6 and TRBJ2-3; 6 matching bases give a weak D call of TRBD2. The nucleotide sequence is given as TGTGCCAGCAGCGCACCGGGACTCTACACAGATACGCAGTATTTT. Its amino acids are CASSAPGLYTDTQYF. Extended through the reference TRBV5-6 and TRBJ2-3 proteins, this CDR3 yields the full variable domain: DAGVTQSPTHLIKTRGQQVTLRCSPKSGHDTVSWYQQALGQGPQFIFQYYEEEERQRGNFPDRFSGHQFPNYSSELNVNALLLGDSALYLCASSAPGLYTDTQYFGPGTRLTVL.